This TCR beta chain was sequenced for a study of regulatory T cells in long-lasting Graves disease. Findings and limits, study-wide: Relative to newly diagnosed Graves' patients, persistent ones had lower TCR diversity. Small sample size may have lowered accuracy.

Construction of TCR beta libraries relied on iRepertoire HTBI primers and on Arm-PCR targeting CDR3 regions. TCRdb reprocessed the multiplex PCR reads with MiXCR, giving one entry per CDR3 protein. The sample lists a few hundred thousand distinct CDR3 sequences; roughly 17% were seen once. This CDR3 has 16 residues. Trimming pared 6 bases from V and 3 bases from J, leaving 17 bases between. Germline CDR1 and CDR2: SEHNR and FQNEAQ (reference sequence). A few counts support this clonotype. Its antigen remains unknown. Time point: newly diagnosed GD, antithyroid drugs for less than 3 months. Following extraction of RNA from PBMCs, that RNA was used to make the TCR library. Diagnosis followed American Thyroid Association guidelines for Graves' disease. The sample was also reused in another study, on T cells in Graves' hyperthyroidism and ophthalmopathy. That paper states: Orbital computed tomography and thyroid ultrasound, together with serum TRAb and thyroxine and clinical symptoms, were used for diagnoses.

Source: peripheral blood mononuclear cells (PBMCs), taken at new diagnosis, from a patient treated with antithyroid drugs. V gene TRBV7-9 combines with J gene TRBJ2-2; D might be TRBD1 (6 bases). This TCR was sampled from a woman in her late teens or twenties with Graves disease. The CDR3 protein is CASRLHHRVDTGELFF. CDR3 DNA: TGTGCCAGCAGACTACACCACAGGGTGGACACCGGGGAGCTGTTTTTT.